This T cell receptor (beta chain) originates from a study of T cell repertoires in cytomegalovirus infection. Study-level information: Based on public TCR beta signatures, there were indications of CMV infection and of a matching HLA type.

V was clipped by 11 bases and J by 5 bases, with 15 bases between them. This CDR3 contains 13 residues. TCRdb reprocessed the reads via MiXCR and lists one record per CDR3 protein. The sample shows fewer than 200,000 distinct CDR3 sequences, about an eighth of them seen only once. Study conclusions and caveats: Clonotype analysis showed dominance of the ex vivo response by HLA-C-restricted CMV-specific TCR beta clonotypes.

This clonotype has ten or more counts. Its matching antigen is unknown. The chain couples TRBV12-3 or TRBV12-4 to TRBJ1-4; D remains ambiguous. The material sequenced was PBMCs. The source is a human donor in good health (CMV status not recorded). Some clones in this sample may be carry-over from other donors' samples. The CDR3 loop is CASRGFLNEKLFF. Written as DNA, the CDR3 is TGTGCCTCCCGCGGGTTCCTAAATGAAAAACTGTTTTTT.